The 32 T cell receptor beta chains below all came from one sample that was sequenced in a study of blood T cell repertoires in COVID-19. The table came from immunoSEQ multiplex PCR; TCRdb's copy has only in-frame clones and leaves some out. Of just over 90,000 clones listed, roughly 90% are singletons. Sample: peripheral blood. These receptors were collected from a human donor with active COVID-19. The donor label of this sample is uncertain.

The chain recombines TRBV4-3 with TRBJ1-3; TRBD1 matches at 7 bases. The trim removed 4 bases at V and 2 bases at J, leaving 5 bases unmatched. The germline CDR1 and CDR2 sequences are LGHNA and YSLEER. The CDR3 has 15 amino acids. The DNA of the CDR3 is TGCGCCAGCAGCCCTGCAGGACAGGCTGGAAACACCATATATTTT. The encoded protein is CASSPAGQAGNTIYF.

V is TRBV9 and J is TRBJ2-5; 9 nucleotides line up with TRBD1. The ends lost 0 bases at V and 1 base at J; junction bases unmatched: 16. CDR3 length: 20 residues. The germline V gene encodes CDR1 SGDLS and CDR2 YYNGEE. The CDR3 here is CASSVVLIRQGGRGQETQYF. CDR3 coding DNA: TGTGCCAGCAGCGTAGTTTTGATACGACAGGGGGGTAGGGGCCAAGAGACCCAGTACTTC.

This chain uses TRBV5-4 with TRBJ2-7; tentative D call: TRBD1 (6 bases). The CDR3 runs 14 residues. CDR1 is SGHNT, CDR2 YYREEE, per germline (reference sequence). Trimming cost V 0 bases and J 4 bases, with 11 bases left between them. As DNA, the CDR3 is TGTGCCAGCAGCTTGGGACAGGCTTTTTACGAGCAGTACTTC. The encoded protein is CASSLGQAFYEQYF.

CDR3 in DNA: TGTGCCAGCAGCCCCCGGACAGGCACAGATACGCAGTATTTT. It encodes CASSPRTGTDTQYF. The chain employs TRBV9 and TRBJ2-3; a possible D gene is TRBD1 (6 bases). The germline CDR1 and CDR2 sequences are SGDLS and YYNGEE. V was cut by 4 bases and J by 1 base, with 10 bases left in between. The CDR3 spans 14 residues.

In its sample, this clone was seen once. This chain joins TRBV7-2 and TRBJ2-3; D ambiguous. The CDR3 has 13 residues. Germline V lookup: CDR1 SGHTA, CDR2 FQGNSA. With 0 bases removed from V and 6 bases from J, the gap between germline ends came to 7 bases. The CDR3 protein is CASSLAYGDTQYF. In DNA, the CDR3 is TGTGCCAGCAGCTTAGCCTACGGTGATACGCAGTATTTT.

CDR3 coding DNA: TGTGCCAGCGGAGCCGGCTATGGCTACACCTTC. Its translation is CASGAGYGYTF. The chain carries TRBV5-6 and TRBJ1-2; no reliable D call. CDR3 length equals 11 residues. Germline CDR1 and CDR2: SGHDT and YYEEEE. V was pared by 7 bases and J by 4 bases, with 8 bases between.

The rearrangement joins TRBV7-2 to TRBJ2-5; TRBD2 might be the D (5 bases). With 3 bases removed from V and 2 bases from J, the gap between germline ends came to 10 bases. This CDR3 region has 14 residues. Germline-derived CDR1 and CDR2 are SGHTA and FQGNSA. The CDR3 loop reads CASSFYGEQETQYF. In DNA form, the CDR3 reads TGTGCCAGCAGCTTTTACGGGGAGCAAGAGACCCAGTACTTC.

This clone was detected a few times. V usage is TRBV7-2 and J usage is TRBJ1-1, with 8 bases lining up with TRBD1. This CDR3 has 15 residues. After removal of 4 bases from V and 5 bases from J, the junction contained 9 bases not matched to a gene. Per the germline V gene, CDR1 is SGHTA and CDR2 is FQGNSA. In DNA form, the CDR3 reads TGTGCCAGCAGCTCCCAGGGGGCGCGTAGGACTGAAGCTTTCTTT. Its protein product is CASSSQGARRTEAFF.

This chain connects TRBV15 to TRBJ2-2; TRBD2 matches 7 bases. J lost 3 bases, V lost 1 base, and 2 bases had no gene match. Germline V lookup: CDR1 LNHNV, CDR2 YYDKDF (reference sequence). CDR3 length: 15 amino acids. DNA of the CDR3: TGTGCCACCAGCAGAGGGGGAGGGGACACCGGGGAGCTGTTTTTT. It encodes CATSRGGGDTGELFF.

The V and J genes are TRBV5-3 and TRBJ1-2; D possibly corresponds to TRBD1 (6 bases). TRBV5-3 is reported as an ORF; its role is uncertain. The V end lost 2 bases, the J end lost 5 bases, and 19 bases lay between the germline ends. CDR3 size: 16 residues. The DNA for the CDR3 is TGTGCCAGAAGCTTTCCGGACAGAAGGATTTTGTATGGCTACACCTTC. Its translation is CARSFPDRRILYGYTF.

The rearrangement uses TRBV29-1 and TRBJ2-5; TRBD1 matches 8 bases. This CDR3 comprises 13 residues. Unmatched junction bases numbered 4, after V lost 2 bases and J lost 5 bases. The germline CDR1 and CDR2 sequences are SQVTM and ANQGSEA. The CDR3 reads CSVEQGARETQYF. CDR3 DNA: TGCAGCGTTGAACAGGGGGCTCGGGAGACCCAGTACTTC. The complete variable domain, with remaining parts taken from reference TRBV29-1 and TRBJ2-5, reads SAVISQKPSRDICQRGTSLTIQCQVDSQVTMMFWYRQQPGQSLTLIATANQGSEATYESGFVIDKFPISRPNLTFSTLTVSNMSPEDSSIYLCSVEQGARETQYFGPGTRLLVL.

The table lists this clone with a count of one. The CDR3 DNA reads as TGTGCCAGCAGTTACCTGGCGGGGGAGACCCAGTACTTC. Amino acid sequence: CASSYLAGETQYF. This chain connects TRBV6-6 to TRBJ2-5; D perhaps matches TRBD2 (6 bases). This CDR3 contains 13 residues. V lost 2 bases, J lost 5 bases, and 9 bases lay in between. Per the germline V gene, CDR1 is MNHNY and CDR2 is SVGAGI (reference sequence).

This sequence joins TRBV15 and TRBJ2-5, with TRBD1 identical over 7 bases. Germline trimming cut 3 bases from V and 2 bases from J; bases unmatched to any gene: 3. Germline V CDR1 and CDR2: LNHNV, YYDKDF (reference sequence). The CDR3 is 14 amino acids. The CDR3 nucleotides are TGTGCCACCAGCAGGGGGACAGTTCAAGAGACCCAGTACTTC. It encodes CATSRGTVQETQYF.

The chain carries TRBV4-1 and TRBJ2-7; 11 bases align to TRBD1. Germline trimming cut 1 base from V and 3 bases from J; bases unmatched to any gene: 2. The length of the CDR3 is 15 residues. The germline CDR1 and CDR2 sequences are MGHRA and YSYEKL. The CDR3 region is CASSQGGTGGYEQYF. The CDR3 region has the DNA TGCGCCAGCAGCCAAGGAGGGACAGGGGGCTACGAGCAGTACTTC.

Only one count was recorded for this clone. This rearrangement joins TRBV3-1 (or the pseudogene TRBV3-2) to TRBJ2-7; 9 bases line up with TRBD2. Germline CDR1 reads LGHDT; CDR2 reads YNNKEL (reference sequence). This CDR3 comprises 20 residues. V was clipped by 2 bases and J by 4 bases; unmatched bases: 21. The CDR3 spells CASSQSSPVSKSGGLYEQYF. DNA for the CDR3: TGTGCCAGCAGCCAATCTAGCCCGGTGTCGAAAAGCGGGGGGTTGTACGAGCAGTACTTC.

This clone was found once. This CDR3 is CASSLSGTNTDTQYF. For the CDR3, the DNA is TGTGCCAGCAGTCTTTCCGGGACAAACACAGATACGCAGTATTTT. V gene TRBV5-6 combines with J gene TRBJ2-3; the D gene is possibly TRBD1 (6 bases). V was shortened by 5 bases and J by 2 bases, with 15 bases between the two germline ends. Germline CDR1 is SGHDT and CDR2 is YYEEEE. CDR3 length equals 15 residues.

The chain carries TRBV7-6 and TRBJ2-3, with a possible D match to TRBD2 (5 bases). The germline V gene encodes CDR1 SGHVS and CDR2 FNYEAQ. CDR3 length: 14 residues. Trimming shortened V by 5 bases and J by 4 bases, and 13 bases separated the two germline ends. The CDR3 coding sequence is TGTGCCAGCAGCATTCCGGTCGGGGCAGATACGCAGTATTTT. It yields the protein CASSIPVGADTQYF.

The J gene is TRBJ2-7, the V gene TRBV9, with TRBD1 matching over 7 bases. Germline V gene sequence: CDR1 SGDLS, CDR2 YYNGEE. The V segment lost 2 bases and the J segment 3 bases; nucleotides outside the gene matches: 11. The CDR3 totals 16 residues. The CDR3 DNA reads TGTGCCAGCAGCGTCGGACAGGCTCTGGGGGACTACGAGCAGTACTTC. It yields the protein CASSVGQALGDYEQYF.

V usage is TRBV2 and J usage is TRBJ2-7; 7 bases align to TRBD2. The CDR3 contains 15 residues. V was pared by 4 bases and J by 2 bases, with 8 bases of the junction left unmatched. Germline CDR1 and CDR2: SNHLY and FYNNEI. The CDR3 region has the DNA TGTGCCAGCAGTGTCCAGCGGGGATCTGCCTACGAGCAGTACTTC. This codes for CASSVQRGSAYEQYF.

This rearrangement joins TRBV12-3 or TRBV12-4 to TRBJ1-1; no clear D. The CDR3 extends over 12 amino acids. V was shortened by 4 bases and J by 5 bases, with 8 bases between the two germline ends. The CDR3 sequence is CASSSYRTEAFF. The CDR3, as DNA: TGTGCCAGCAGTTCCTACCGGACTGAAGCTTTCTTT.

CDR3 bases: TGTGCCAGCAGTCCGCCCCTGGGACAGGGAGGTTCCCGAAAACTGTTTTTT. Its protein is CASSPPLGQGGSRKLFF. This sequence joins TRBV28 and TRBJ1-4; 9 positions match TRBD1. Germline CDR1 is MDHEN and CDR2 is SYDVKM. Trimming at V came to 5 bases and at J to 10 bases, leaving 17 bases not matched to a gene. This CDR3 contains 17 residues.

V and J are TRBV11-2 and TRBJ2-3; 8 nucleotides align to TRBD1. This CDR3 region has 15 residues. Trimming cost V 4 bases and J 2 bases; bases outside gene matches: 5. Germline V gives CDR1 SGHAT, CDR2 FQNNGV. For the CDR3, the DNA is TGTGCCAGCAGCTCAAACAGGGGGACCACAGATACGCAGTATTTT. Its protein product is CASSSNRGTTDTQYF.

This chain joins TRBV2 and TRBJ2-1, with 10 positions matching TRBD2. The junction had 14 bases not matched to a gene; V was cut back by 6 bases and J by 9 bases. Germline V gene sequence: CDR1 SNHLY, CDR2 FYNNEI. The CDR3 sequence is 16 residues long. The CDR3 sequence is CASSVKPASGGAEQFF. The CDR3 bases are TGTGCCAGCAGCGTTAAGCCGGCTAGCGGGGGAGCTGAGCAGTTCTTC.

This CDR3 is CASSLAKMDSLPGNTIYF. CDR3 in DNA: TGCGCCAGCAGCTTGGCCAAAATGGACAGTCTACCGGGAAACACCATATATTTT. The rearrangement joins TRBV5-1 to TRBJ1-3, with TRBD1 as a possible D gene (6 bases). Looked up from germline, CDR1 is SGHRS and CDR2 is YFSETQ. The length of the CDR3 is 18 residues. With 0 bases removed from V and 4 bases from J, the gap between germline ends came to 20 bases.

The V gene is TRBV10-3, the J gene TRBJ1-1, with 9 bases matching TRBD1. The CDR3 loop spans 15 amino acids. The junction had 6 bases not matched to a gene; V was cut back by 7 bases and J by 0 bases. CDR1 ENHRY and CDR2 SYGVKD come from the germline V gene. In nucleotides, the CDR3 is TGTGCCATCACGCCCGGACAGGGGATGAACACTGAAGCTTTCTTT. Protein sequence: CAITPGQGMNTEAFF.

The rearrangement joins TRBV29-1 to TRBJ1-2; tentatively, D is TRBD1 (6 bases). CDR1 is SQVTM, CDR2 ANQGSEA, per germline. Deletions cut 6 bases from V and 7 bases from J, with 15 bases between. The CDR3 runs to 12 residues. The CDR3 is CSVWTVRGGYTF. Written as DNA, the CDR3 is TGCAGCGTATGGACAGTTCGGGGTGGCTACACCTTC. The full variable domain, in which reference TRBV29-1 and TRBJ1-2 provide the parts outside the CDR3, is SAVISQKPSRDICQRGTSLTIQCQVDSQVTMMFWYRQQPGQSLTLIATANQGSEATYESGFVIDKFPISRPNLTFSTLTVSNMSPEDSSIYLCSVWTVRGGYTFGSGTRLTVV.

The chain links TRBV29-1 to TRBJ1-3; D is possibly TRBD1 (6 bases). The CDR3 covers 15 residues. Germline lookup yields CDR1 SQVTM and CDR2 ANQGSEA. V was cut by 0 bases and J by 2 bases, with 11 bases left in between. The CDR3 sequence: CSVEDLGQPGNTIYF. In nucleotides, the CDR3 is TGCAGCGTTGAAGATCTAGGACAGCCTGGAAACACCATATATTTT. The variable domain in full, with the rest retrieved from reference TRBV29-1 and TRBJ1-3, is SAVISQKPSRDICQRGTSLTIQCQVDSQVTMMFWYRQQPGQSLTLIATANQGSEATYESGFVIDKFPISRPNLTFSTLTVSNMSPEDSSIYLCSVEDLGQPGNTIYFGEGSWLTVV.

The rearrangement joins TRBV5-1 to TRBJ2-2; 7 nucleotides agree with TRBD1. Germline CDR1 and CDR2: SGHRS and YFSETQ. This CDR3 has 16 amino acids. V lost 2 bases and J lost 4; bases outside the gene matches: 8. The CDR3 DNA follows: TGCGCCAGCAGCTTCACAGGGGTGGCGAGCACCGGGGAGCTGTTTTTT. This translates into CASSFTGVASTGELFF.

The chain combines TRBV5-1 with TRBJ1-1; TRBD1 aligns across 8 bases. Germline V CDR1 and CDR2: SGHRS, YFSETQ. J lost 0 bases, V lost 0 bases, and 13 bases had no gene match. CDR3 size: 19 residues. CDR3 residues: CASSLGVFTRGRMNTEAFF. The CDR3 coding sequence is TGCGCCAGCAGCTTGGGGGTGTTTACCAGGGGGCGAATGAACACTGAAGCTTTCTTT.

The chain is built from TRBV4-3 and TRBJ1-3, with D perhaps TRBD1 (6 bases). This CDR3 region has 16 residues. Trimming took 1 base from V and 3 from J, leaving 13 bases between them. The V gene's germline CDR1 is LGHNA and CDR2 YSLEER. The CDR3 loop is CASSQAKDRYGNTIYF. The CDR3 coding sequence is TGCGCCAGCAGCCAAGCCAAGGACAGATATGGAAACACCATATATTTT.

The rearrangement links TRBV6-2 or TRBV6-3 to TRBJ1-5; 11 nucleotides align to TRBD1. CDR3 size: 14 residues. The V gene end was trimmed by 2 bases and the J gene end by 7 bases; junction bases not matched to a gene: 1. Per the germline V gene, CDR1 is MNHEY and CDR2 is SVGEGT. Written as DNA, the CDR3 is TGTGCCAGCAGTTACGGGACAGGGGGACAGCCCCAGCATTTT. Translation gives CASSYGTGGQPQHF.

The J gene is TRBJ1-1, the V gene TRBV3-1 (or the pseudogene TRBV3-2); weak D call: TRBD1 (6 bases). V lost 1 base and J lost 11, with 23 bases in between. The germline gives CDR1 LGHDT, CDR2 YNNKEL (reference sequence). The CDR3 spans 16 residues. Written as DNA, the CDR3 is TGTGCCAGCAGCCAAGTGGATTCGGGGGGCCGAGGTACGGCTTTCTTT. Translating gives CASSQVDSGGRGTAFF.